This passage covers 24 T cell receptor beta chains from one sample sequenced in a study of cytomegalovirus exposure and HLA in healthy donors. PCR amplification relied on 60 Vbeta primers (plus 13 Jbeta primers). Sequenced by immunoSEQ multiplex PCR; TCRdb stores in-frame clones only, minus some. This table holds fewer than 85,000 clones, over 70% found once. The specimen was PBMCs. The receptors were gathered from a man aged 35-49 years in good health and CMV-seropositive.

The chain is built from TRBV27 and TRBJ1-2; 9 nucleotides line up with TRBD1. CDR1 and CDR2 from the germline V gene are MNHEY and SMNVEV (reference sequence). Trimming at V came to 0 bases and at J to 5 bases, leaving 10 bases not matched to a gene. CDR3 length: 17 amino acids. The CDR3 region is CASSLSGWGQGPYGYTF. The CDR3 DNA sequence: TGTGCCAGCAGTTTATCCGGCTGGGGACAGGGTCCTTATGGCTACACCTTC.

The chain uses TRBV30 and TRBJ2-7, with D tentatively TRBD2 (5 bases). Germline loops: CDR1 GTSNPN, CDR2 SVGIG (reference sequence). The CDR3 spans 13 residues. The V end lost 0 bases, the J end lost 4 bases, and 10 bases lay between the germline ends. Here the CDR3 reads CAWSVGGFYEQYF. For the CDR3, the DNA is TGTGCCTGGAGTGTAGGCGGGTTTTACGAGCAGTACTTC.

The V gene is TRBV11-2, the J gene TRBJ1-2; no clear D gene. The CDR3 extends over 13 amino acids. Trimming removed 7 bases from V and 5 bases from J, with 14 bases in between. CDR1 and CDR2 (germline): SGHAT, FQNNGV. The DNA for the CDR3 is TGTGCCAGCATCCCTGACGGGAATTATGGCTACACCTTC. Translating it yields CASIPDGNYGYTF.

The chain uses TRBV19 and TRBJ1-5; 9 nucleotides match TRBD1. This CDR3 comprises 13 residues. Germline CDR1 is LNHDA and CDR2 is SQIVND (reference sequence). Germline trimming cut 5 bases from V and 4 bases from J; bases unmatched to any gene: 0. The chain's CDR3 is CASSGTGNQPQHF. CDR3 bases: TGTGCCAGTAGTGGGACAGGGAATCAGCCCCAGCATTTT.

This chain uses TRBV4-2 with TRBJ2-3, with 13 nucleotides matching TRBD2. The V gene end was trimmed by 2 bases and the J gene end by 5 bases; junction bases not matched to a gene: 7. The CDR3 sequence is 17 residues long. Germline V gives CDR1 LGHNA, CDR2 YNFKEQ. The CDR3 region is CASSQSGTSGEGDTQYF. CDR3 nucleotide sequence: TGTGCCAGCAGCCAATCCGGGACTAGCGGGGAGGGAGATACGCAGTATTTT.

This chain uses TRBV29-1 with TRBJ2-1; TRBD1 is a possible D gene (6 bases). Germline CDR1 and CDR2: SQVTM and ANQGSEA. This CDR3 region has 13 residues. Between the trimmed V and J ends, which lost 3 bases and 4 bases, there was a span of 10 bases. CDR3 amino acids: CSVDWGQYNEQFF. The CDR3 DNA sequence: TGCAGCGTTGACTGGGGGCAGTACAATGAGCAGTTCTTC.

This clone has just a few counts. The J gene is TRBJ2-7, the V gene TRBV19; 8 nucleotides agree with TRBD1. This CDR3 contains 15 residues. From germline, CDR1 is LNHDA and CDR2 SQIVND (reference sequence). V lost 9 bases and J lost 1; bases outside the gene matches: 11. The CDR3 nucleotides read TGTGCCAGCCCTCAAGGGACAGGTATATCCTACGAGCAGTACTTC. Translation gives CASPQGTGISYEQYF.

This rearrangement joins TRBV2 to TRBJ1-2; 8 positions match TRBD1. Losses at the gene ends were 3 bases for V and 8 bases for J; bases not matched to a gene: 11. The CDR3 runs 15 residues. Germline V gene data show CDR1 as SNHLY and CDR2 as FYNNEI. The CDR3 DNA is TGTGCCAGCAGTGATATTACCTCAGGGGGCAAGGGCTACACCTTC. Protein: CASSDITSGGKGYTF.

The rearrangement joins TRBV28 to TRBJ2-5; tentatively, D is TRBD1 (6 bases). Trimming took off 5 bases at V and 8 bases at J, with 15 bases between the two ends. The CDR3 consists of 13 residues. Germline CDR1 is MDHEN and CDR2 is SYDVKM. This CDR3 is CASSPTGPGTQYF. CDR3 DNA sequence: TGTGCCAGCAGTCCGACAGGACCAGGAACCCAGTACTTC. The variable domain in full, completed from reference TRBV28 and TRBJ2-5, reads DVKVTQSSRYLVKRTGEKVFLECVQDMDHENMFWYRQDPGLGLRLIYFSYDVKMKEKGDIPEGYSVSREKKERFSLILESASTNQTSMYLCASSPTGPGTQYFGPGTRLLVL.

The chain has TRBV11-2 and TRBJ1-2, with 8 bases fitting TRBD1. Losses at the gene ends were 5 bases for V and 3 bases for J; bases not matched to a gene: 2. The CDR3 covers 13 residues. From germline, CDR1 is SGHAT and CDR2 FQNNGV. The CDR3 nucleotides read TGTGCCAGCAGCCCGACAGGGGACTATGGCTACACCTTC. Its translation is CASSPTGDYGYTF.

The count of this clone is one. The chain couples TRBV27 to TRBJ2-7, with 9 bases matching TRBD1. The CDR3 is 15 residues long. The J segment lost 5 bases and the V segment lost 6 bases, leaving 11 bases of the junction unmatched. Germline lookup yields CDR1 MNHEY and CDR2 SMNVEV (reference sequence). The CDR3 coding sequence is TGTGCCAGCAGCCCCCTCGGGACAGGGAGCGACGAGCAGTACTTC. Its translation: CASSPLGTGSDEQYF.

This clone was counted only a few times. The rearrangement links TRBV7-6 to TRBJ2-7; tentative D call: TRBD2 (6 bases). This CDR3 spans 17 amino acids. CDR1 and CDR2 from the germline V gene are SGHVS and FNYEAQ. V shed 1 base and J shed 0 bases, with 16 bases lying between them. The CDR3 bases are TGTGCCAGCAGCTTAGAGCCCCTTGGGGGGAGCTCCTACGAGCAGTACTTC. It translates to CASSLEPLGGSSYEQYF. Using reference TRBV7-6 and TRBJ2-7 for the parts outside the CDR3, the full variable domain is GAGVSQSPRYKVTKRGQDVALRCDPISGHVSLYWYRQALGQGPEFLTYFNYEAQQDKSGLPNDRFSAERPEGSISTLTIQRTEQRDSAMYRCASSLEPLGGSSYEQYFGPGTRLTVT.

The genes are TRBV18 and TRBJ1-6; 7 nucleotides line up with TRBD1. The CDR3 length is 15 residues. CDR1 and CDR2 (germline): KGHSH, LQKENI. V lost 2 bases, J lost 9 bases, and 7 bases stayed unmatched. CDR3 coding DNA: TGTGCCAGCTCACCAACCGGGCAGGGGGGTTCACCCCTCCACTTT. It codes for CASSPTGQGGSPLHF.

The CDR3 loop is CASIPPGLNTEAFF. CDR3 nucleotide sequence: TGTGCCAGCATACCGCCAGGCTTGAACACTGAAGCTTTCTTT. This chain joins TRBV6-6 and TRBJ1-1; the D is unclear. V lost 7 bases to trimming and J lost 0 bases, with 12 bases between them. The CDR3 contains 14 residues. Germline V gene sequence: CDR1 MNHNY, CDR2 SVGAGI (reference sequence).

CDR3 amino acids: CASSGQEGASGAFF. As DNA, the CDR3 is TGCGCCAGCAGTGGGCAGGAAGGGGCTTCGGGAGCTTTCTTT. V is TRBV10-1 and J is TRBJ1-1; weak D call: TRBD1 (5 bases). Trimming pared 4 bases from V and 10 bases from J, leaving 19 bases between. Germline V gene data show CDR1 as WNHNN and CDR2 as SYGVQD (reference sequence). This CDR3 is 14 amino acids long.

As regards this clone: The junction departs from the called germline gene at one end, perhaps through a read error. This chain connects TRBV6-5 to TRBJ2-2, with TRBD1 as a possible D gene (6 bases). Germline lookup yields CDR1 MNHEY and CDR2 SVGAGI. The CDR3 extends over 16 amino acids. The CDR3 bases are TGTGCCAGCAGTTACTTAGCCGGACAGAACTCCGGGGAGCTGTTTTTT. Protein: CASSYLAGQNSGELFF.

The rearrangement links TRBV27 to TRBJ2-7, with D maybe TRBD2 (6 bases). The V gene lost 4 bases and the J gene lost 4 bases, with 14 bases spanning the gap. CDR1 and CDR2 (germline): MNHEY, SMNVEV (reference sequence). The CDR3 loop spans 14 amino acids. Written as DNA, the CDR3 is TGTGCCAGCAGTTACCAACCCGGGGGATACGAGCAGTACTTC. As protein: CASSYQPGGYEQYF.

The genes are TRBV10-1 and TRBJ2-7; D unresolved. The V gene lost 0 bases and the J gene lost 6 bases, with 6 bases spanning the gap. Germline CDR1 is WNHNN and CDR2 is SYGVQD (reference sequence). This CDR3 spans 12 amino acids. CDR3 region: CASSESSREQYF. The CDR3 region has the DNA TGCGCCAGCAGTGAGTCTAGCCGCGAGCAGTACTTC.

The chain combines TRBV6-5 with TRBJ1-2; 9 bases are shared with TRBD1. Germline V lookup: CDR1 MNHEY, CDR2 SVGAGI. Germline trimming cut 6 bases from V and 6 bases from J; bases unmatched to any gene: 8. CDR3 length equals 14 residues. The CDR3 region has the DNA TGTGCCAGCAGCTCGGGACAGGGAAGGGATGGCTACACCTTC. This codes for CASSSGQGRDGYTF.

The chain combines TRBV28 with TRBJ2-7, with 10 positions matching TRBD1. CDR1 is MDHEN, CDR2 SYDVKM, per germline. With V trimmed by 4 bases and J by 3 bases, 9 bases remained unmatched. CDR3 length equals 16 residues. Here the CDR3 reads CASSSQAGQGSYEQYF. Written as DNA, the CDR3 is TGTGCCAGCAGTTCCCAGGCGGGACAGGGGAGCTACGAGCAGTACTTC.

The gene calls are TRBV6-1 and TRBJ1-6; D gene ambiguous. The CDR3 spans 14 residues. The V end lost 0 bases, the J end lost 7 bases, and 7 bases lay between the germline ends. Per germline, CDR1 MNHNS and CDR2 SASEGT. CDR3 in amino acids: CASSEASSNSPLHF. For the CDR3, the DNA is TGTGCCAGCAGTGAAGCATCGTCGAATTCACCCCTCCACTTT.

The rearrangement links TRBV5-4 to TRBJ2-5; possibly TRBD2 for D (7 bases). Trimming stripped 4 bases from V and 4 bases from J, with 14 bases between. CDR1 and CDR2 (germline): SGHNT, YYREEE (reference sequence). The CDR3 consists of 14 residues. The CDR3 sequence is CASSNGGGGETQYF. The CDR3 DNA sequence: TGTGCCAGCAGCAATGGGGGAGGGGGAGAGACCCAGTACTTC.

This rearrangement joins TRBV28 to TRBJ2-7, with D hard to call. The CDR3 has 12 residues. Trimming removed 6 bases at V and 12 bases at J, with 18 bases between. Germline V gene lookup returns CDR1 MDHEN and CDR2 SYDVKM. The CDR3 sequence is CASSISTDHPYF. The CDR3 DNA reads TGTGCCAGCAGCATCAGTACAGACCACCCGTACTTC.

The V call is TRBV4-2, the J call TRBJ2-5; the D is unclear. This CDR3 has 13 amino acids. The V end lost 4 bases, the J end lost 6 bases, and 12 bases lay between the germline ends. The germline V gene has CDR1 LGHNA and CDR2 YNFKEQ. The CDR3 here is CASSPRLAQTQYF. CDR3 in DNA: TGTGCCAGCAGCCCCCGACTGGCACAGACCCAGTACTTC.